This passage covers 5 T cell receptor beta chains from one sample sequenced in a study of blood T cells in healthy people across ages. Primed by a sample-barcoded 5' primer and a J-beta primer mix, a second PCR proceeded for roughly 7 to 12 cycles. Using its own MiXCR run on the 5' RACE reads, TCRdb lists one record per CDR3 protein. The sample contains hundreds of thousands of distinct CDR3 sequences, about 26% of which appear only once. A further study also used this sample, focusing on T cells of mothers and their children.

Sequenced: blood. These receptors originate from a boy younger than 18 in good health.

CDR3 DNA: TGCAGTGCTAGACTAGCGGGGTTACCCTACAATGAGCAGTTCTTC. It yields the protein CSARLAGLPYNEQFF. The chain carries TRBV20-1 and TRBJ2-1; 9 positions match TRBD2. From germline, CDR1 is DFQATT and CDR2 SNEGSKA (reference sequence). Trimming removed 2 bases from V and 2 bases from J; junction bases left unmatched: 4. CDR3 size: 15 residues.

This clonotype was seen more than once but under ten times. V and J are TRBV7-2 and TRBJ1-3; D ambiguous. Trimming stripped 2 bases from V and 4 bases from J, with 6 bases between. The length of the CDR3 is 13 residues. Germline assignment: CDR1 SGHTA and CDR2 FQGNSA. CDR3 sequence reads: CASSLRRGNTIYF. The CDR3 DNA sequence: TGTGCCAGCAGCTTACGGCGGGGAAACACCATATATTTT.

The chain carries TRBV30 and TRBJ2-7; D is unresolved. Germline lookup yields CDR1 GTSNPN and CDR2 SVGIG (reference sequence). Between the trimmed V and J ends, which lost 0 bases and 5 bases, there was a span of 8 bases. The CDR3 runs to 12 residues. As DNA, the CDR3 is TGTGCCTGGAGTGTAGGAAGGGACGAGCAGTACTTC. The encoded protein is CAWSVGRDEQYF. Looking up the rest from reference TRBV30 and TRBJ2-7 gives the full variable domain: SQTIHQWPATLVQPVGSPLSLECTVEGTSNPNLYWYRQAAGRGLQLLFYSVGIGQISSEVPQNLSASRPQDRQFILSSKKLLLSDSGFYLCAWSVGRDEQYFGPGTRLTVT.

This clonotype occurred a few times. The CDR3 spells CASKGWEETQYF. The CDR3 DNA reads TGTGCCAGCAAAGGCTGGGAAGAGACCCAGTACTTC. The V and J genes are TRBV2 and TRBJ2-5; D unclear. Germline V gene data show CDR1 as SNHLY and CDR2 as FYNNEI. CDR3 length equals 12 residues. The V gene lost 7 bases and the J gene lost 3 bases, with 9 bases spanning the gap.

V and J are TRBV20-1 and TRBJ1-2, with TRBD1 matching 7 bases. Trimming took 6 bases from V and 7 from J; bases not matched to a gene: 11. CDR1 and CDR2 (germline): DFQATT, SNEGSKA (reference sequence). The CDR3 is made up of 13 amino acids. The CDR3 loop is CSAILTGPFGYTF. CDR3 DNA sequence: TGCAGTGCCATCTTGACAGGGCCTTTTGGCTACACCTTC.